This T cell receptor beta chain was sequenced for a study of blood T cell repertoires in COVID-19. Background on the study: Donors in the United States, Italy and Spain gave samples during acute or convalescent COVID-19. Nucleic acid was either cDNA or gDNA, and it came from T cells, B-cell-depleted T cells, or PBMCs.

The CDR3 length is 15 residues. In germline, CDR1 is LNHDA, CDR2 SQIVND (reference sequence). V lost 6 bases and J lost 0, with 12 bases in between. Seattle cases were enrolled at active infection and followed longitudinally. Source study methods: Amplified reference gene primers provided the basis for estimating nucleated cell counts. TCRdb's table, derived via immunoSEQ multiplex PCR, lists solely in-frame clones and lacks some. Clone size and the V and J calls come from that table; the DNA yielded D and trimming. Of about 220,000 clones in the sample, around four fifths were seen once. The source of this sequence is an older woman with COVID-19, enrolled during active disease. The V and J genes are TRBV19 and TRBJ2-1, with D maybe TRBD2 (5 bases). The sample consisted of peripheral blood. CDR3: CASSRSASSYNEQFF. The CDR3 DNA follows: TGTGCCAGTAGCCGTAGCGCCAGCTCCTACAATGAGCAGTTCTTC.